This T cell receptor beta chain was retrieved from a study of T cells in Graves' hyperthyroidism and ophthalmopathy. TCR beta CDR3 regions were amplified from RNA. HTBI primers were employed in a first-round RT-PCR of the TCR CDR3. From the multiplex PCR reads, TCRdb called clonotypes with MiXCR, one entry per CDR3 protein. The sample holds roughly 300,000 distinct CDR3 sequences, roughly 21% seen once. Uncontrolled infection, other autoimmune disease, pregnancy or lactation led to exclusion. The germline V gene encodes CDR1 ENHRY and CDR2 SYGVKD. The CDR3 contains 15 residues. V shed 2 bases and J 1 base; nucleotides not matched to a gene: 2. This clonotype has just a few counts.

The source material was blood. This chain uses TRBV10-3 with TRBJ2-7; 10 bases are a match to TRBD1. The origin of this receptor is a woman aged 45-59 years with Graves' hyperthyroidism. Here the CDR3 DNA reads TGTGCCATCAGTGAGACGGGACAGGGGTCCTACGAGCAGTACTTC. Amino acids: CAISETGQGSYEQYF.